This T cell receptor beta chain was captured by sequencing in a study of T cell responses to AZD1222 COVID-19 vaccine. Study-wide points: Spike-specific TCRs gained breadth and depth after people received two AZD1222 doses. AZD1222 recipients seropositive at baseline numbered only six or seven. Females made up more of the donors, who were largely white British, and clonal diversity may have come out too low.

The CDR3 sequence is 15 residues long. Germline CDR1 MDHEN, CDR2 SYDVKM. Trimming took off 6 bases at V and 4 bases at J, with 16 bases between the two ends. Worth noting for this clone: Its target is unknown.

Measured with immunoSEQ multiplex PCR; TCRdb has only the in-frame clones, and not every one. The repertoire has about 150,000 clones, approximately 91% of them found once; the top ten carry 5.5% to 7%. The sample here was peripheral blood, taken after recovery from COVID-19. The V call is TRBV28, the J call TRBJ1-5, with TRBD1 as a possible D gene (5 bases). The sequence came from an adult who had recovered from COVID-19. The CDR3 DNA sequence: TGTGCCAGCAGACTATTAGGACACCGGAATCAGCCCCAGCATTTT. Translated: CASRLLGHRNQPQHF.